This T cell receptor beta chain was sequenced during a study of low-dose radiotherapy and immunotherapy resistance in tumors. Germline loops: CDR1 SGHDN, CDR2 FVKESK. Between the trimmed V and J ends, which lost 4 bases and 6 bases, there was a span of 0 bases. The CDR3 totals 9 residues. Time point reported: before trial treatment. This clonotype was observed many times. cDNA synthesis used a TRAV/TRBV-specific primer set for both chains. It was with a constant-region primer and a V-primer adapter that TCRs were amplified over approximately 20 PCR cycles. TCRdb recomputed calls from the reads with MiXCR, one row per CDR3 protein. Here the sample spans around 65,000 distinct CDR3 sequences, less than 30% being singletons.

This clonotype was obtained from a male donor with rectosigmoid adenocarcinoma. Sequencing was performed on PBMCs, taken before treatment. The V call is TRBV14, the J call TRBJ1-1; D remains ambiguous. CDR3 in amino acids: CASSPEAFF. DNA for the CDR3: TGTGCCAGCAGCCCTGAAGCTTTCTTT. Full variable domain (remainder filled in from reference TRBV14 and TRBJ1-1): EAGVTQFPSHSVIEKGQTVTLRCDPISGHDNLYWYRRVMGKEIKFLLHFVKESKQDESGMPNNRFLAERTGGTYSTLKVQPAELEDSGVYFCASSPEAFFGQGTRLTVV.